Described below is a single TCR beta chain sequence and its context. TCRdb's copy holds only in-frame clones and misses some; the assay was immunoSEQ multiplex PCR. Counted here are around 60,000 clones, 71% occurring once; the ten biggest clones make up 15%. This record belongs to a study of T cell clones after liver transplantation. Across the study: Tolerant meant at least one year fully off immunosuppression without liver enzymes above twice normal. Timepoints were pre-transplant, pre-withdrawal, and after withdrawal was completed or failed.

Germline loops: CDR1 MDHEN, CDR2 SYDVKM. CDR3 length: 15 amino acids. Germline trimming cut 4 bases from V and 2 bases from J; bases unmatched to any gene: 5. This sequence was found in a human donor who received a liver transplant. The V and J genes are TRBV28 and TRBJ1-2, with 9 bases fitting TRBD1. The sample in question was CD4+ T cells from blood, obtained before liver transplant. CDR3 residues: CASSSGTGWNYGYTF. Here the CDR3 DNA reads TGTGCCAGCAGTTCCGGGACAGGGTGGAACTATGGCTACACCTTC.